These 17 T cell receptor beta chains were all obtained from the same sample, sequenced in a study of OX40 agonist ivuxolimab in advanced cancers. Assay used: immunoSEQ multiplex PCR; TCRdb lists only in-frame clones, some missing. The sample has about 72,000 clones; just over 85% are singletons. Sequencing was performed on CD4+ or CD8+ T cells sorted from blood, taken in a trial of the OX40 agonist ivuxolimab. The source of these receptors is an adult with an advanced solid tumor such as melanoma, head and neck, liver or kidney cancer.

The chain combines TRBV6-5 with TRBJ1-2; 7 bases map to TRBD1. Germline loops: CDR1 MNHEY, CDR2 SVGAGI. Unmatched junction bases numbered 12, after V lost 4 bases and J lost 4 bases. The CDR3 covers 16 residues. The CDR3 region is CASSSIGRDSSYGYTF. CDR3 bases: TGTGCCAGCAGTTCCATCGGCCGGGACAGCTCCTATGGCTACACCTTC.

The chain is built from TRBV28 and TRBJ1-1; D gene ambiguous. The CDR3 contains 12 residues. Germline-derived CDR1 and CDR2 are MDHEN and SYDVKM. V lost 7 bases, J lost 4 bases, and 10 bases lay in between. CDR3 nucleotides: TGTGCCAGCACCGAGGCGGCCACTGAAGCTTTCTTT. It codes for CASTEAATEAFF.

This clone has just one count. The CDR3 spells CASSLVGLAGGPEQFF. DNA of the CDR3: TGTGCCAGCAGCTTAGTGGGACTAGCGGGGGGGCCTGAGCAGTTCTTC. V is TRBV11-2 and J is TRBJ2-1; 16 bases align to TRBD2. Per the germline V gene, CDR1 is SGHAT and CDR2 is FQNNGV. V was clipped by 1 base and J by 9 bases; unmatched bases: 3. The CDR3 consists of 16 residues.

This clone was detected only a few times. The chain couples TRBV7-8 to TRBJ1-6; TRBD1 aligns across 9 bases. CDR3 length: 16 amino acids. Germline-derived CDR1 and CDR2 are SGHVS and FQNEAQ. The ends lost 5 bases at V and 4 bases at J; junction bases unmatched: 6. The DNA of the CDR3 is TGTGCCAGCAGCGTGGACAGGGGCCGTTATAATTCACCCCTCCACTTT. Its protein is CASSVDRGRYNSPLHF.

This clone was detected only a few times. V is TRBV30 and J is TRBJ1-5; 7 nucleotides align to TRBD1. The CDR3 covers 15 residues. The trim removed 2 bases at V and 4 bases at J, leaving 8 bases unmatched. CDR1 is GTSNPN and CDR2 is SVGIG in the germline V gene (reference sequence). CDR3 DNA: TGTGCCTGGAGTTCGGCAGGGGGACCTAATCAGCCCCAGCATTTT. It translates to CAWSSAGGPNQPQHF.

The V and J genes are TRBV30 and TRBJ1-5; D gene ambiguous. The CDR3 has 14 residues. V dropped 2 bases and J dropped 5 bases, with 13 bases sitting between them. From germline, CDR1 is GTSNPN and CDR2 SVGIG (reference sequence). CDR3 nucleotide sequence: TGTGCCTGGAGTAGCGGGATGGTTGATCAGCCCCAGCATTTT. It specifies CAWSSGMVDQPQHF.

The rearrangement uses TRBV28 and TRBJ1-3, with D hard to call. V gave up 3 bases and J gave up 3 bases, with 6 bases separating them. Germline V lookup: CDR1 MDHEN, CDR2 SYDVKM. This CDR3 has 13 residues. CDR3 residues: CASSFNGGNTIYF. CDR3 nucleotide sequence: TGTGCCAGCAGTTTCAATGGTGGAAACACCATATATTTT. Combining the CDR3 with reference TRBV28 and TRBJ1-3 gives the whole variable domain DVKVTQSSRYLVKRTGEKVFLECVQDMDHENMFWYRQDPGLGLRLIYFSYDVKMKEKGDIPEGYSVSREKKERFSLILESASTNQTSMYLCASSFNGGNTIYFGEGSWLTVV.

This rearrangement joins TRBV7-9 to TRBJ2-1; 8 nucleotides agree with TRBD2. The CDR3 totals 17 residues. V shed 4 bases, J shed 5 bases, and the junction held 13 bases outside the gene matches. Germline CDR1 reads SEHNR; CDR2 reads FQNEAQ (reference sequence). In DNA, the CDR3 is TGTGCCAGCAGCTCCGTGGGACTAGAAGAGGGTAACAATGAGCAGTTCTTC. This codes for CASSSVGLEEGNNEQFF.

This chain uses TRBV28 with TRBJ2-7; 10 bases map to TRBD1. CDR1 is MDHEN and CDR2 is SYDVKM in the germline V gene. Trimming cost V 10 bases and J 7 bases; bases outside gene matches: 7. The CDR3 is 12 amino acids. The CDR3 reads CATAGTGEEQYF. Here the CDR3 DNA reads TGTGCCACAGCTGGGACAGGGGAAGAGCAGTACTTC.

The chain links TRBV5-1 to TRBJ1-4; TRBD1 matches 7 bases. In germline, CDR1 is SGHRS, CDR2 YFSETQ. The V segment lost 3 bases and the J segment 4 bases; nucleotides outside the gene matches: 12. This CDR3 has 17 residues. This chain's CDR3 is CASSWARQGVLNEKLFF. CDR3 bases: TGCGCCAGCAGCTGGGCCCGACAGGGCGTTCTTAATGAAAAACTGTTTTTT.

This clone was recorded a few times. The J gene is TRBJ2-7, the V gene TRBV6-5, with D possibly TRBD2 on 5 matching bases. V was pared by 0 bases and J by 2 bases, with 11 bases between. This CDR3 is 15 amino acids long. Germline V gene sequence: CDR1 MNHEY, CDR2 SVGAGI. CDR3 nucleotides: TGTGCCAGCAGTTACTCCCCGGGGAGAGCCTACGAGCAGTACTTC. Its protein product is CASSYSPGRAYEQYF.

The chain combines TRBV4-2 with TRBJ1-2; 9 bases are shared with TRBD1. Per the germline V gene, CDR1 is LGHNA and CDR2 is YNFKEQ. Trimming at V came to 0 bases and at J to 5 bases, leaving 4 bases not matched to a gene. CDR3 size: 15 residues. CDR3 bases: TGTGCCAGCAGCCAAGAAACAGGGGGCCTTTATGGCTACACCTTC. It translates to CASSQETGGLYGYTF.

This clone was counted a single time. The chain combines TRBV6-5 with TRBJ1-1; 10 bases fit TRBD1. The CDR3 spans 14 residues. J was trimmed by 3 bases and V by 5 bases; bases with no gene match: 3. Per the germline V gene, CDR1 is MNHEY and CDR2 is SVGAGI. CDR3 in DNA: TGTGCCAGCAGTCGGACAGGGGGGGACACTGAAGCTTTCTTT. Its translation is CASSRTGGDTEAFF.

The chain links TRBV4-3 to TRBJ2-1; 9 nucleotides line up with TRBD2. CDR1 is LGHNA, CDR2 YSLEER, per germline. V lost 0 bases and J lost 9; bases outside the gene matches: 15. CDR3 length: 18 amino acids. In DNA, the CDR3 is TGCGCCAGCAGCCAAGATATCCGCGGCGGCGGGAGGGCCGTTGAGCAGTTCTTC. This encodes CASSQDIRGGGRAVEQFF.

The rearrangement uses TRBV27 and TRBJ2-5, with TRBD1 identical over 9 bases. Trimming at V came to 5 bases and at J to 5 bases, leaving 9 bases not matched to a gene. Per germline, CDR1 MNHEY and CDR2 SMNVEV (reference sequence). The CDR3 has 15 amino acids. This CDR3 reads CASSRGTGSRETQYF. DNA of the CDR3: TGTGCCAGCAGTCGGGGGACAGGGTCGCGGGAGACCCAGTACTTC.

The chain has TRBV4-3 and TRBJ2-7, with D unclear. This CDR3 spans 13 amino acids. Trimming left V 0 bases short and J 4 bases short, with 7 bases between. Germline V CDR1 and CDR2: LGHNA, YSLEER. The CDR3 sequence is CASSQDFKYEQYF. CDR3 bases: TGCGCCAGCAGCCAAGATTTCAAATACGAGCAGTACTTC.

This chain uses TRBV28 with TRBJ1-5, with 8 bases matching TRBD1. This CDR3 has 15 amino acids. The germline CDR1 and CDR2 sequences are MDHEN and SYDVKM. The V gene end was trimmed by 4 bases and the J gene end by 7 bases; junction bases not matched to a gene: 9. DNA for the CDR3: TGTGCCAGCAGTTATATGACAGGGGCAGGCCAGCCCCAGCATTTT. It encodes CASSYMTGAGQPQHF.